Shown below are 10 T cell receptor beta chains from a single sample sequenced in a study of T cell changes during pregnancy in multiple sclerosis. The table came from immunoSEQ multiplex PCR; TCRdb's copy has only in-frame clones and leaves some out. The table records about 64,000 clones, 92% of them present only once. Sequenced here: peripheral blood, sampled in the second trimester of pregnancy. The receptors derive from a female donor with multiple sclerosis, enrolled in a pregnancy study.

This clone was picked up a small number of times. The CDR3 region is CASSLTEIEGYTF. CDR3 sequence (DNA): TGTGCCAGCAGTTTAACAGAGATTGAGGGCTACACCTTC. The chain couples TRBV28 to TRBJ1-2, with D hard to call. The ends were cut back, 2 bases at V and 8 bases at J, with 12 bases in the middle. The CDR3 runs to 13 residues. Germline CDR1 MDHEN, CDR2 SYDVKM.

This rearrangement joins TRBV6-5 to TRBJ2-5; no definite D call. The CDR3 consists of 14 residues. CDR1 and CDR2 (germline): MNHEY, SVGAGI. The germline V and J ends were trimmed by 0 bases and 5 bases, with 10 bases remaining between them. In DNA form, the CDR3 reads TGTGCCAGCAGTTACTCGACTTCCGGCGAGACCCAGTACTTC. It encodes CASSYSTSGETQYF.

V gene TRBV2 combines with J gene TRBJ2-3, with 7 bases aligning to TRBD1. The length of the CDR3 is 14 residues. In germline, CDR1 is SNHLY, CDR2 FYNNEI. V trimming: 6 bases; J trimming: 3 bases; junction bases outside the gene matches: 6. DNA of the CDR3: TGTGCCAGCAGAAGGGGGCAGGAAACAGATACGCAGTATTTT. Translation gives CASRRGQETDTQYF.

This clone was observed once. V usage is TRBV5-1 and J usage is TRBJ2-1; 7 bases agree with TRBD1. Trimming at V came to 4 bases and at J to 2 bases, leaving 9 bases not matched to a gene. CDR3 length: 16 residues. Germline values: CDR1 SGHRS, CDR2 YFSETQ. CDR3 sequence (DNA): TGCGCCAGCAGCATCCAACAGGGGTGGCCCTACAATGAGCAGTTCTTC. Translated: CASSIQQGWPYNEQFF.

Only a few counts were recorded for this clone. This chain joins TRBV19 and TRBJ1-2, with a weak D call TRBD1 (6 bases). This CDR3 has 14 amino acids. Deletions cut 5 bases from V and 7 bases from J, with 17 bases between. Germline lookup yields CDR1 LNHDA and CDR2 SQIVND (reference sequence). Here the CDR3 reads CASSRSGGAGGYTF. The CDR3, as DNA: TGTGCCAGTAGTCGGTCGGGGGGCGCAGGTGGCTACACCTTC.

In DNA, the CDR3 is TGTGCCATCAGTGAATTTGGGACGGCGACAGGGGGAAGTGAAAAACTGTTTTTT. Its protein is CAISEFGTATGGSEKLFF. The J gene is TRBJ1-4, the V gene TRBV10-3, with 9 bases matching TRBD1. Germline V gene sequence: CDR1 ENHRY, CDR2 SYGVKD. The CDR3 contains 18 residues. Trimming cost V 3 bases and J 7 bases; bases outside gene matches: 15.

V and J are TRBV6-6 and TRBJ1-2; weak D call: TRBD1 (5 bases). Germline CDR1 is MNHNY and CDR2 is SVGAGI (reference sequence). This CDR3 spans 14 amino acids. The V gene lost 5 bases and the J gene lost 4 bases, with 14 bases spanning the gap. Written as DNA, the CDR3 is TGTGCCAGCAGTAAAAACCAGGGAATCTATGGCTACACCTTC. It codes for CASSKNQGIYGYTF.

The chain employs TRBV23-1 and TRBJ2-3; 9 bases align to TRBD2. TRBV23-1 is an ORF, and what it does is uncertain. The CDR3 spans 17 residues. The junction had 5 bases not matched to a gene; V was cut back by 0 bases and J by 1 base. For the CDR3, the DNA is TGCGCCAGCAGTCAATCGATTCTAGCGGGATGCACAGATACGCAGTATTTT. This translates into CASSQSILAGCTDTQYF.

The rearrangement joins TRBV6-1 to TRBJ1-1; 11 bases fit TRBD1. The germline CDR1 and CDR2 sequences are MNHNS and SASEGT. Trimming removed 1 base from V and 1 base from J; junction bases left unmatched: 5. CDR3 length equals 17 residues. CDR3 loop: CASSEGGQGAENTEAFF. The CDR3 DNA is TGTGCCAGCAGTGAAGGTGGACAGGGGGCCGAGAACACTGAAGCTTTCTTT.

The chain recombines TRBV10-3 with TRBJ2-7, with unresolved D. Deletions cut 4 bases from V and 4 bases from J, with 17 bases between. CDR1 ENHRY and CDR2 SYGVKD come from the germline V gene. The CDR3 sequence is 15 residues long. This CDR3 reads CAISATEKSLYEQYF. CDR3 nucleotides: TGTGCCATCAGTGCCACAGAGAAAAGTTTATACGAGCAGTACTTC.